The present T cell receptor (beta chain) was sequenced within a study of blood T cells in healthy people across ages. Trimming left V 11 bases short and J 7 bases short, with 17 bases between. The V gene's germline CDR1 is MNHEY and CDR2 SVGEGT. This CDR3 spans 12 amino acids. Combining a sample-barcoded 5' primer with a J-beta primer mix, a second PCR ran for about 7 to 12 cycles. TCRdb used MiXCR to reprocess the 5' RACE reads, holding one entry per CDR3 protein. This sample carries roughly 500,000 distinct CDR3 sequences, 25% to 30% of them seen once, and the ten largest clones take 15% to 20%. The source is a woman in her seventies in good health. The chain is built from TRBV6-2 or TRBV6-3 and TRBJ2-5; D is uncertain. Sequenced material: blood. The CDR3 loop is CAGASNRGTQYF. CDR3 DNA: TGTGCCGGAGCTTCCAACAGAGGGACCCAGTACTTC.